The 15 T cell receptor beta chains presented below share a single source sample, sequenced in a study of shared clonotypes between healthy human individuals. The assay was immunoSEQ multiplex PCR, and TCRdb's table has in-frame clones only and misses some. Of around 700,000 clones in the sample, 92% are singletons; the top ten hold about 24%. Terminally differentiated effector memory CD45RA+ cells were left out of the naive CD8 fraction, which was CD45RO-negative and positively selected for CCR7. The material sequenced was naive CD8+ T cells sorted from blood. Source of these receptors: a man aged 25-40 years in good health.

The V gene is TRBV15, the J gene TRBJ2-1; TRBD2 matches 10 bases. The V segment lost 3 bases and the J segment 4 bases; nucleotides outside the gene matches: 9. Germline-derived CDR1 and CDR2 are LNHNV and YYDKDF (reference sequence). The CDR3 is 17 amino acids. CDR3 coding DNA: TGTGCCACCAGCAGGAGGGACACTAGCGGGAAATACAATGAGCAGTTCTTC. Protein sequence: CATSRRDTSGKYNEQFF.

This clone was seen just once. V and J are TRBV30 and TRBJ2-3; D remains ambiguous. V was cut by 0 bases and J by 6 bases, with 13 bases left in between. Germline V CDR1 and CDR2: GTSNPN, SVGIG (reference sequence). This CDR3 contains 14 residues. The CDR3 DNA follows: TGTGCCTGGAGTGTAATAGAAACCCCGGATACGCAGTATTTT. Its protein product is CAWSVIETPDTQYF.

The rearrangement links TRBV11-3 to TRBJ2-1; tentative D call: TRBD2 (7 bases). CDR3 size: 15 residues. CDR1 and CDR2 from the germline V gene are SGHNT and YENEEA. Trimming removed 3 bases at V and 6 bases at J, with 15 bases between. Here the CDR3 reads CASSFEAGAANEQFF. The CDR3 DNA follows: TGTGCCAGCAGCTTCGAGGCGGGGGCGGCCAATGAGCAGTTCTTC.

This chain uses TRBV5-1 with TRBJ2-5, with D hard to call. CDR3 length: 18 residues. Trimming removed 3 bases at V and 5 bases at J, with 26 bases between. The germline gives CDR1 SGHRS, CDR2 YFSETQ. In DNA, the CDR3 is TGCGCCAGCAGCTGGTACGATGGCGGCGAAAGCTCGTGGGAGACCCAGTACTTC. This encodes CASSWYDGGESSWETQYF.

The CDR3 region is CASSLAGLGEQYF. CDR3 DNA sequence: TGTGCCAGCAGCTTAGCGGGACTGGGCGAGCAGTACTTC. This chain joins TRBV7-9 and TRBJ2-7, with D possibly matching TRBD2 (6 bases). CDR1 and CDR2 from the germline V gene are SEHNR and FQNEAQ (reference sequence). The CDR3 length is 13 residues. Trimming shortened V by 0 bases and J by 6 bases, and 9 bases separated the two germline ends.

This rearrangement joins TRBV7-6 to TRBJ2-7; perhaps TRBD2 as D (6 bases). Germline loops: CDR1 SGHVS, CDR2 FNYEAQ. Trimming cost V 5 bases and J 0 bases, with 17 bases left between them. The CDR3 is 16 residues long. The CDR3 coding sequence is TGTGCCAGCAGCGTTGGGAGAGTCGGGAGCTCCTACGAGCAGTACTTC. Translating gives CASSVGRVGSSYEQYF. The complete variable domain, with remaining parts taken from reference TRBV7-6 and TRBJ2-7, reads GAGVSQSPRYKVTKRGQDVALRCDPISGHVSLYWYRQALGQGPEFLTYFNYEAQQDKSGLPNDRFSAERPEGSISTLTIQRTEQRDSAMYRCASSVGRVGSSYEQYFGPGTRLTVT.

The chain recombines TRBV28 with TRBJ1-4, with D unresolved. The germline V gene has CDR1 MDHEN and CDR2 SYDVKM. With 6 bases removed from V and 4 bases from J, the gap between germline ends came to 15 bases. This CDR3 comprises 15 residues. The CDR3 loop reads CASRTSAQINEKLFF. CDR3 DNA sequence: TGTGCCAGCAGGACCTCAGCTCAAATTAATGAAAAACTGTTTTTT.

This clone showed up just once. V gene TRBV7-3 combines with J gene TRBJ2-1, with D possibly being TRBD1 (6 bases). The CDR3 runs to 15 residues. The V gene's germline CDR1 is SGHTA and CDR2 FQGTGA. Trimming left V 3 bases short and J 0 bases short, with 9 bases between. Here the CDR3 DNA reads TGTGCCAGCAGCTTGGGACACAGCTCCTACAATGAGCAGTTCTTC. The encoded protein is CASSLGHSSYNEQFF.

The genes are TRBV11-2 and TRBJ2-4, with D hard to call. CDR1 SGHAT and CDR2 FQNNGV come from the germline V gene. The CDR3 contains 18 residues. The V end was cut by 2 bases, the J end by 3 bases, with 20 bases between. The CDR3 DNA is TGTGCCAGCAGCTTACCCCAAGACTCCTTAACTGACAAAAACATTCAGTACTTC. It codes for CASSLPQDSLTDKNIQYF.

CDR3 nucleotides: TGTGCCAGCAGCGTAGAGGGTAGCGGAGAAGAGACCCAGTACTTC. Encoded protein: CASSVEGSGEETQYF. The rearrangement links TRBV9 to TRBJ2-5; a weak D match, TRBD2 (6 bases). The germline V gene has CDR1 SGDLS and CDR2 YYNGEE. Trimming shortened V by 0 bases and J by 3 bases, and 12 bases separated the two germline ends. This CDR3 spans 15 amino acids.

This chain uses TRBV2 with TRBJ2-3; 10 nucleotides match TRBD2. From germline, CDR1 is SNHLY and CDR2 FYNNEI. The length of the CDR3 is 16 residues. Trimming cost V 2 bases and J 5 bases; bases outside gene matches: 7. CDR3 residues: CASSESLAGDVDTQYF. The DNA of the CDR3 is TGTGCCAGCAGTGAAAGTCTAGCGGGAGACGTAGATACGCAGTATTTT.

This clone turned up a few times. The chain is built from TRBV4-1 and TRBJ2-5; D might be TRBD2 (6 bases). Trimming took off 4 bases at V and 0 bases at J, with 24 bases between the two ends. Germline V lookup: CDR1 MGHRA, CDR2 YSYEKL. The CDR3 is 19 amino acids. As DNA, the CDR3 is TGCGCCAGCAGCCCCGCGGAAGGGACTCCTCAATCTTACCAAGAGACCCAGTACTTC. Protein product: CASSPAEGTPQSYQETQYF.

The CDR3 DNA follows: TGTGCCAGCAGCACCCGGACTAGCGGGTGGGGGGTGGATGAGCAGTTCTTC. This translates into CASSTRTSGWGVDEQFF. The rearrangement uses TRBV21-1 and TRBJ2-1; the DNA was not compared with TRBD2, the D call given in the table. TRBV21-1 is designated a pseudogene. CDR3 length: 17 residues.

The rearrangement uses TRBV7-9 and TRBJ2-3; D unresolved. Germline CDR1 is SEHNR and CDR2 is FQNEAQ (reference sequence). Deletions cut 1 base from V and 14 bases from J, with 13 bases between. The CDR3 runs 12 residues. The DNA for the CDR3 is TGTGCCAGCAGCTTAGACCCGACCTGGAGGTATTTT. It codes for CASSLDPTWRYF.

The chain couples TRBV6-5 to TRBJ2-7; either TRBD1 or TRBD2 may supply D (6 bases each). Germline V gives CDR1 MNHEY, CDR2 SVGAGI. This CDR3 contains 15 residues. V was clipped by 6 bases and J by 2 bases, with 17 bases between them. CDR3 loop: CASSAGGGPTYEQYF. The DNA of the CDR3 is TGTGCCAGCAGCGCCGGGGGCGGGCCAACCTACGAGCAGTACTTC.